This TCR beta chain was sequenced in a study of PD-1 blockade in classical Hodgkin lymphoma (dated by TCRdb to about 2020). Study-level background: Nivolumab dosing was 3 mg/kg intravenously every 2 weeks, continuing until either disease progression or unacceptable toxicity. The study used CyTOF and TCR beta sequencing to define a peripheral blood immune signature of response to PD-1 blockade in classical Hodgkin lymphoma. What the authors observed across the whole study: The study was restricted to a single clinical trial cohort, and the causes of repertoire differences, possibly disease activity or prior therapy, were left undefined. Baseline TCR diversity was reported to be lower in newly diagnosed patients than in healthy donors, and even lower in relapsed/refractory patients. CD4+ but not CD8+ TCR diversity rose significantly by C4D1 (p=0.0027 vs p=0.16), most apparent in complete responders (p=0.02). Among trial patients, those achieving complete response had baseline diversity similar to that of newly diagnosed patients, while diversity was significantly lower in partial responders and progressors. Patients starting nivolumab less than 1 year after ASCT had lower diversity and were excluded from later analyses to avoid confounding by immune reconstitution.

Spanning cysteine to phenylalanine, the CDR3 consists of 15 amino acids. The retained sequence is limited to the CDR3, 45 bases, with the frame set at the first base. V is pruned by 4 bases and J by 9 bases, leaving 11 bases of the junction without a gene match. Looking up the germline V gene yields CDR1 SGHRS and CDR2 YFSETQ. In its sample, this clone was seen once. The target of this receptor is not known. Base qualities are not recorded, but no much larger clone differs from it by a single base. The label giving this sample's time point can be read as: cycle 4 day 1 (C4D1), after five to seven weeks of nivolumab. Every trial patient had relapsed following autologous stem cell transplantation, and prior brentuximab vedotin exposure was what differed among cohorts A, B and C. Magnetic negative selection with a Miltenyi CD4+ T cell isolation kit was used to purify CD4+ T cells from thawed PBMCs. A total of over 50 patients with relapsed/refractory classical Hodgkin lymphoma made up the trial cohort, and each patient's best overall response was complete response, partial response or progressive disease. Single-agent nivolumab was administered to trial patients in the multi-cohort phase II CheckMate 205 trial. Best overall response was determined by an independent review committee according to the 2007 International Working Group response criteria. Trial PBMCs were collected immediately before nivolumab initiation (C1D1) and during therapy at cycle 2 day 1 and cycle 4 day 1. Peripheral blood was collected in 8 mL Vacutainer Cell Preparation Tubes, from which PBMCs were isolated by centrifugation and then cryopreserved. Purified CD4+ and CD8+ fractions were prepared only for cases where an additional PBMC sample was available. Magnetically labelled cells were depleted on LS columns in a quadroMACS separator, and the flow-through was collected as the purified fraction.

The Qiagen DNeasy kit was used to extract genomic DNA both from unsorted PBMCs and from the negatively selected CD4+ and CD8+ fractions. Amplification of TCR beta CDR3 regions was done by immunoSEQ multiplex PCR with primers that anneal to V and J segments. A synthetic immune receptor repertoire was used to minimize amplification bias, and any remaining bias was removed computationally after sequencing. The original pipeline was this. Custom Python scripts were used to quantify repertoire diversity as the Shannon entropy index. Unsorted, CD4+ and CD8+ repertoires were analyzed separately, except for combined analyses in which CD4+ and CD8+ sequences were merged in silico. Clonal expansion was defined as at least a 2-fold frequency increase after treatment relative to C1D1, with a pseudocount of 0.5 for undetected baseline clones. Singleton clones were defined as clones with 0 or 1 copy at C1D1, and non-singleton clones were defined as clones with 2 or more copies. Clones expanded in unsorted samples were annotated as CD4+, CD8+ or unknown by matching protein sequences in sorted samples from the same patient. Wilcoxon tests on paired samples were used to test diversity changes from C1D1 to C4D1. TCRdb mirrors the immuneACCESS table, restricted to in-frame sequences. Some clones are absent from its copies; in checked studies, under half trace to an unresolved V gene, and the reason for the others is unknown. That table supplies the V and J calls and clone size; D and trimming were determined from the DNA. The sample records around 10,000 clones, approximately 88% of which are singletons. The top ten constitute approximately 1.5% of the sample.

This TCR was recovered from a human donor with classical Hodgkin lymphoma. The V gene is TRBV5-1 and the J gene is TRBJ2-1, with 9 junctional bases fitting TRBD2. The sequencing used CD4+ T cells from blood, collected before the fourth cycle of nivolumab. At the DNA level, the sequence is TGCGCCAGCAGCCCTGGGCGGGGGGGCTCCGGTGAGCAGTTCTTC. It translates as CASSPGRGGSGEQFF. The reference TRBV5-1 and TRBJ2-1 proteins fill in what lies around the CDR3, so the full variable domain reads KAGVTQTPRYLIKTRGQQVTLSCSPISGHRSVSWYQQTPGQGLQFLFEYFSETQRNKGNFPGRFSGRQFSNSRSEMNVSTLELGDSALYLCASSPGRGGSGEQFFGPGTRLTVL.